This T cell receptor (beta chain) was captured in a study of blood T cell repertoires in COVID-19. Study context: There were acute and convalescent COVID-19 samples, and they came from the United States, Italy and Spain. From T cells, B-cell-depleted T cells, or PBMCs came the material, which was cDNA or gDNA.

Per the original data handling: Counts of nucleated cells, estimated from reference gene primer amplification, were obtained. Here immunoSEQ multiplex PCR was the method, and the copy in TCRdb shows in-frame clones only, minus some. Clone size and the V and J calls come from that table; the DNA yielded D and trimming. The sample carries 30,000 to 50,000 clones, roughly 77% recorded once. Trimming removed 2 bases from V and 6 bases from J; junction bases left unmatched: 7. The CDR3 loop spans 16 amino acids. Germline CDR1 MDHEN, CDR2 SYDVKM. The receptor was derived from a man of 80 years or more with active or convalescent COVID-19. Sequencing was performed on peripheral blood. The chain has TRBV28 and TRBJ1-1, with 12 bases identical to TRBD1. The CDR3 DNA follows: TGTGCCAGCAGTTTACCGGGGACAGGGGGCGTAGCTGAAGCTTTCTTT. The encoded protein is CASSLPGTGGVAEAFF.